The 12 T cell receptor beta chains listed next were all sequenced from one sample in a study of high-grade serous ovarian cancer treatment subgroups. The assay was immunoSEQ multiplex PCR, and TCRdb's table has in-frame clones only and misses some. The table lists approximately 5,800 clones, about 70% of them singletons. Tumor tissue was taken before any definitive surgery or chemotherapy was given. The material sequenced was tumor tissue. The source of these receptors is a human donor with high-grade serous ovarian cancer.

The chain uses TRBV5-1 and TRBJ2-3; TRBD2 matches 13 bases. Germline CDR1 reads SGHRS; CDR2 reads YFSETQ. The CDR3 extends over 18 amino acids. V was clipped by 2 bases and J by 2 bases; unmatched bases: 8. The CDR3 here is CASSLLAGGPGNTDTQYF. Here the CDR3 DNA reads TGCGCCAGCAGCTTACTAGCGGGGGGGCCCGGTAACACAGATACGCAGTATTTT.

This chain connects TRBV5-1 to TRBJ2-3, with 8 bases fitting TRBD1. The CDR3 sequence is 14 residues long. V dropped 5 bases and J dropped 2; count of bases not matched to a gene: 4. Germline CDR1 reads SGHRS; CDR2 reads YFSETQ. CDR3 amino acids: CASRYQGATDTQYF. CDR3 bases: TGCGCCAGCAGGTATCAGGGGGCCACAGATACGCAGTATTTT.

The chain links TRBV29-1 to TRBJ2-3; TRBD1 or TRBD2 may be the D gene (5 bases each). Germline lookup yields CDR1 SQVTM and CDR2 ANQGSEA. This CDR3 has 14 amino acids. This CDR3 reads CSSRGYPSTDTQYF. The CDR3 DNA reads TGCAGTTCGAGGGGTTATCCTAGCACAGATACGCAGTATTTT.

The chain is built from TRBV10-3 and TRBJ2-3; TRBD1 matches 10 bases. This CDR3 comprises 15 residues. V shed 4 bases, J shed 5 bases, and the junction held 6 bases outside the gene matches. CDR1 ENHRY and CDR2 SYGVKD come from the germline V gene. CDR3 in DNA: TGTGCCATCAGTGCGGGACAGGGGAACAGAGATACGCAGTATTTT. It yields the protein CAISAGQGNRDTQYF.

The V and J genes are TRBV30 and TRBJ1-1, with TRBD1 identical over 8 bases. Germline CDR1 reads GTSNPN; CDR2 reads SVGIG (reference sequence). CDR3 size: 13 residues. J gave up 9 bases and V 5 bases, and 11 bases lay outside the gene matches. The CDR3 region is CAWEGEDRAKAFF. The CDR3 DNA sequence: TGTGCCTGGGAGGGGGAGGACAGGGCAAAAGCTTTCTTT.

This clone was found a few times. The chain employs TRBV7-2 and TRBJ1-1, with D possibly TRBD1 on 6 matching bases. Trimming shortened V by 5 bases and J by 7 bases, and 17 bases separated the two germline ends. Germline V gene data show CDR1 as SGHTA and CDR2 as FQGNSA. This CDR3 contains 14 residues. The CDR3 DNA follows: TGTGCCAGCAGCACCAGACAGGTTGGGGGTGAAGCTTTCTTT. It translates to CASSTRQVGGEAFF.

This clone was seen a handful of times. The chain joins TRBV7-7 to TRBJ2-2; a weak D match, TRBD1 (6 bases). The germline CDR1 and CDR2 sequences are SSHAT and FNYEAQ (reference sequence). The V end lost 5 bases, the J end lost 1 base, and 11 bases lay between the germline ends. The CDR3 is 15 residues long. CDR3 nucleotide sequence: TGTGCCAGCAGCGCGACGACAGGGAACACCGGGGAGCTGTTTTTT. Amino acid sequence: CASSATTGNTGELFF.

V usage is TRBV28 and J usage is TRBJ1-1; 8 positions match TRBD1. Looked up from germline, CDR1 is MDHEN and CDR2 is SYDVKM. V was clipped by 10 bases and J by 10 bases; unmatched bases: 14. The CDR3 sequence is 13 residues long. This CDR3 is CATQADRGWVAFF. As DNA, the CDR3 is TGTGCCACCCAAGCCGACAGGGGATGGGTAGCTTTCTTT.

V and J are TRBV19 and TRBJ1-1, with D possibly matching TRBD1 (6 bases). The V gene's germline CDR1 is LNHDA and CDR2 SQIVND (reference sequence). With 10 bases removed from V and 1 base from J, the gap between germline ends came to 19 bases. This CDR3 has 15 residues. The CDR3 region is CATTWSRQANTEAFF. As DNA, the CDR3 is TGTGCCACCACGTGGTCGAGACAGGCGAACACTGAAGCTTTCTTT.

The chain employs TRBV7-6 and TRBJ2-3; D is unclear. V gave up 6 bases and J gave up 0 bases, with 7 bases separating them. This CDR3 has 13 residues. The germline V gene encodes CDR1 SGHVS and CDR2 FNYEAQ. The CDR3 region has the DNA TGTGCCAGCAGACCCAGGAGCACAGATACGCAGTATTTT. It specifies CASRPRSTDTQYF.

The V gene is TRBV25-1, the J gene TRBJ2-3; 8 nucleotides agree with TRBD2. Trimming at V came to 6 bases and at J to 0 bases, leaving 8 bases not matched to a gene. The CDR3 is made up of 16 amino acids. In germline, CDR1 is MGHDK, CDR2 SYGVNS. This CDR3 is CASRDLSGGSTDTQYF. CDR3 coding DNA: TGTGCCAGCAGGGACCTCAGCGGGGGTAGCACAGATACGCAGTATTTT.

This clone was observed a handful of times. The CDR3 DNA follows: TGTGCCAGCAGCTCGGTCCAGGGGCCCAATCAGCCCCAGCATTTT. Protein sequence: CASSSVQGPNQPQHF. The chain carries TRBV7-8 and TRBJ1-5, with TRBD1 as a possible D gene (6 bases). Trimming cost V 4 bases and J 3 bases, with 13 bases left between them. Germline V CDR1 and CDR2: SGHVS, FQNEAQ. This CDR3 comprises 15 residues.